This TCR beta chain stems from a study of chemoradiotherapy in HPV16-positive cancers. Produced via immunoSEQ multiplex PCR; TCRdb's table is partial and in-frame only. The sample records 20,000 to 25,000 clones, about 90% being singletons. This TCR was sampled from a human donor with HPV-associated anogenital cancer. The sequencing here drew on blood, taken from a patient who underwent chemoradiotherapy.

The CDR3 bases are TGCGCCAGCAGCTTATCCGGGACTAGCACAGATACGCAGTATTTT. It codes for CASSLSGTSTDTQYF. The rearrangement links TRBV5-1 to TRBJ2-3, with D possibly TRBD2 on 6 matching bases. This CDR3 is 15 amino acids long. With 2 bases removed from V and 0 bases from J, the gap between germline ends came to 10 bases. Per germline, CDR1 SGHRS and CDR2 YFSETQ.